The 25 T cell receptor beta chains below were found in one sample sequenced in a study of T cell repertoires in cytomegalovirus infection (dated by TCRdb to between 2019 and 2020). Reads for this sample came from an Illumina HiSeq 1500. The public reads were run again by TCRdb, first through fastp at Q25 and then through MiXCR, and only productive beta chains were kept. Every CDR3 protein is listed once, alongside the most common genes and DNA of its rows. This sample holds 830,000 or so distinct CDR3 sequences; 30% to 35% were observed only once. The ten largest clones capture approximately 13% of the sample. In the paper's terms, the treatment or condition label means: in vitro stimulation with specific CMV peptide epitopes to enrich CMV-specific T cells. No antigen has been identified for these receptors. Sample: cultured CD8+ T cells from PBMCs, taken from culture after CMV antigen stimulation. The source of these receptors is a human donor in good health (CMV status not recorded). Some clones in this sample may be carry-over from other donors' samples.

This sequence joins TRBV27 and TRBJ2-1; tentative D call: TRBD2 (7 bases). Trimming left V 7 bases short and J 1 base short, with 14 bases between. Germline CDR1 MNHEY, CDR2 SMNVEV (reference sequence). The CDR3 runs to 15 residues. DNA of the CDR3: TGTGCCAGCACCCCGGCGGGGGCGTCCTACAATGAGCAGTTCTTC. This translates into CASTPAGASYNEQFF.

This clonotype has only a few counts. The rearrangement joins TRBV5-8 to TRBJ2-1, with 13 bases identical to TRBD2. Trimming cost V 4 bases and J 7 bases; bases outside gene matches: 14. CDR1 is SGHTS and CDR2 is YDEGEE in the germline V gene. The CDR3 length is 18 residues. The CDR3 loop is CASSPGLAGLEMGNEQFF. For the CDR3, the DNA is TGTGCCAGCAGCCCGGGACTAGCGGGGTTGGAAATGGGGAATGAGCAGTTCTTC.

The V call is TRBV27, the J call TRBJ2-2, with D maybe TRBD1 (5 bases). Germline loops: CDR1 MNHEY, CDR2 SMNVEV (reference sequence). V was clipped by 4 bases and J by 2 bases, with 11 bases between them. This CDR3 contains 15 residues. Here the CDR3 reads CASSSQDGNTGELFF. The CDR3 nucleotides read TGTGCCAGCAGTTCACAGGATGGTAACACCGGGGAGCTGTTTTTT.

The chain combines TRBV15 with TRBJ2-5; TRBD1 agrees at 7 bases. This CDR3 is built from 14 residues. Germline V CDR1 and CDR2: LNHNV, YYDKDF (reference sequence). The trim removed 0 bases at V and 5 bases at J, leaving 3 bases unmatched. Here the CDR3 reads CATSRDRGLETQYF. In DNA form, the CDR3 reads TGTGCCACCAGCAGAGATAGGGGGCTGGAGACCCAGTACTTC.

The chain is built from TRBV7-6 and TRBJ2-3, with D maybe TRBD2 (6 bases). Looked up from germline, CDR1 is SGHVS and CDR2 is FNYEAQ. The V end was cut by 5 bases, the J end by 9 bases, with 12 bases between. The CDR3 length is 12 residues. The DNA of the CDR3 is TGTGCCAGCAGCCCGGCGGGGAGGACGCAGTATTTT. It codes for CASSPAGRTQYF.

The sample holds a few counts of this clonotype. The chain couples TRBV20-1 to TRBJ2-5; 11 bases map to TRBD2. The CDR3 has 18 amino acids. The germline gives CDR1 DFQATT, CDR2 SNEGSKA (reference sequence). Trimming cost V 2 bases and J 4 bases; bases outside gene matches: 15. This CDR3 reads CSARILAGGQSLRETQYF. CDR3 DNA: TGCAGTGCTAGAATTCTAGCGGGGGGTCAAAGTTTACGAGAGACCCAGTACTTC.

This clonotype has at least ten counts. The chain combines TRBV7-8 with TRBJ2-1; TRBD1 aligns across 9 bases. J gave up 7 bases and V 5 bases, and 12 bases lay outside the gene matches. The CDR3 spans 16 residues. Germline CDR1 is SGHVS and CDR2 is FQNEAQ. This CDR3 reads CASSLVGTGTRNEQFF. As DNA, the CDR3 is TGTGCCAGCAGCCTAGTGGGGACAGGGACAAGGAATGAGCAGTTCTTC.

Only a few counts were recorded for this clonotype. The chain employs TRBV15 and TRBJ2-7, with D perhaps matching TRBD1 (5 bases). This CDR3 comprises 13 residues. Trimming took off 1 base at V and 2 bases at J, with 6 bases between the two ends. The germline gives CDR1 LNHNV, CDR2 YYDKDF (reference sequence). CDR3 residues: CATSRGQTYEQYV. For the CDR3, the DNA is TGTGCCACCAGCAGAGGACAGACCTACGAGCAGTACGTC.

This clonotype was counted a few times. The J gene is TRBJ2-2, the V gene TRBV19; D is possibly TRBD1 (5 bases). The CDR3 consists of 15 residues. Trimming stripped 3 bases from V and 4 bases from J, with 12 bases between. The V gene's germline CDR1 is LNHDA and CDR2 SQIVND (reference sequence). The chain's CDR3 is CASSIGQGLTGELFF. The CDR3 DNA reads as TGTGCCAGTAGTATTGGCCAGGGCCTCACCGGGGAGCTGTTTTTT.

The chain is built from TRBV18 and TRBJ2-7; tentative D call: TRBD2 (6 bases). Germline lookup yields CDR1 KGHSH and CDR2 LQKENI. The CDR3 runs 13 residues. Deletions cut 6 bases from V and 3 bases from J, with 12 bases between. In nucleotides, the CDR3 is TGTGCCAGCTCGGAGGGGCGAATCTACGAGCAGTACGTC. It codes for CASSEGRIYEQYV.

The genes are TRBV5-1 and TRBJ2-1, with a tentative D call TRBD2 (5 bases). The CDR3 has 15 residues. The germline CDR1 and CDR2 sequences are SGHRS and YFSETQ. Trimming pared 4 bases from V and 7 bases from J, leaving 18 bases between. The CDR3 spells CASSRGVGEINEQFF. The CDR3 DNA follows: TGCGCCAGCAGCCGAGGAGTCGGGGAGATTAATGAGCAGTTCTTC. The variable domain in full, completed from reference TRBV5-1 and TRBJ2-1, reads KAGVTQTPRYLIKTRGQQVTLSCSPISGHRSVSWYQQTPGQGLQFLFEYFSETQRNKGNFPGRFSGRQFSNSRSEMNVSTLELGDSALYLCASSRGVGEINEQFFGPGTRLTVL.

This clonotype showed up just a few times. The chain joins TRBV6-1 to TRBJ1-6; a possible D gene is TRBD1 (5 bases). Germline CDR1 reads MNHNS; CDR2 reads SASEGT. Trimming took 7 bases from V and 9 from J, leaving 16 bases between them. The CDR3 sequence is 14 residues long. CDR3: CASNPRGVGSPLHF. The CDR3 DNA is TGTGCCAGCAACCCCCGAGGGGTGGGTTCACCCCTCCACTTT.

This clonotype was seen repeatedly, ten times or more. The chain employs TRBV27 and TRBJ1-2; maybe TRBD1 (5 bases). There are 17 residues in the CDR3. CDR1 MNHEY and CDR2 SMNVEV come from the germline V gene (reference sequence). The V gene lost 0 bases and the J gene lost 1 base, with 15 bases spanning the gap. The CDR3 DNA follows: TGTGCCAGCAGTTTATCTGGTTCCAGGGATTTTAACTATGGCTACACCTTC. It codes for CASSLSGSRDFNYGYTF.

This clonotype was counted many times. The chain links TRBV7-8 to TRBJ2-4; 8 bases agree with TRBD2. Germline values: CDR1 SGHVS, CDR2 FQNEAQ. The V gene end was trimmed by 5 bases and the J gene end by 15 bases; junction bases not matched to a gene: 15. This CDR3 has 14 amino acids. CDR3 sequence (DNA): TGTGCCAGCAGCCCCCGGGGGGGCGATGGAAATCTGTACTTC. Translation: CASSPRGGDGNLYF.

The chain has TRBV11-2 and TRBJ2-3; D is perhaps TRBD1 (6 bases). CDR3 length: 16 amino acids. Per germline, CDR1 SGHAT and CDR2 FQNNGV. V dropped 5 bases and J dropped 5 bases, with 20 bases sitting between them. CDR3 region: CASSVVWQGIQDTQYF. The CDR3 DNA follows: TGTGCCAGCAGCGTCGTTTGGCAGGGGATTCAAGATACGCAGTATTTT.

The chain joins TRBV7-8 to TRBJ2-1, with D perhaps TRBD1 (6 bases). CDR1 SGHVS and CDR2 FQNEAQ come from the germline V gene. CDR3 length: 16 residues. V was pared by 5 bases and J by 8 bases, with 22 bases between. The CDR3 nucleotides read TGTGCCAGCAGCAGGGGGACGGGGAGACGGGGCGATGAGCAGTTCTTC. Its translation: CASSRGTGRRGDEQFF. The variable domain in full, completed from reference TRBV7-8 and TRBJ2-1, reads GAGVSQSPRYKVAKRGQDVALRCDPISGHVSLFWYQQALGQGPEFLTYFQNEAQLDKSGLPSDRFFAERPEGSVSTLKIQRTQQEDSAVYLCASSRGTGRRGDEQFFGPGTRLTVL.

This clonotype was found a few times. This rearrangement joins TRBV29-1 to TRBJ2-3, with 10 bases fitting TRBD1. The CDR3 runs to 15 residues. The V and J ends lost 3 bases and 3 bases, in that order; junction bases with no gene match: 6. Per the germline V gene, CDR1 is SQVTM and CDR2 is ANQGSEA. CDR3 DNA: TGCAGCGTTGATTTTGGGGACAGGGGAACAGATACGCAGTATTTT. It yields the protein CSVDFGDRGTDTQYF.

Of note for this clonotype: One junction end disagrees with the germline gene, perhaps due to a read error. CDR3 sequence reads: CTSSQDRGRNEQFF. CDR3 coding DNA: TGTACCAGCAGTCAAGACAGGGGGCGGAATGAGCAGTTCTTC. The J gene is TRBJ2-1, the V gene TRBV6-5; 10 bases map to TRBD1. CDR1 is MNHEY, CDR2 SVGAGI, per germline. The CDR3 is 14 residues long.

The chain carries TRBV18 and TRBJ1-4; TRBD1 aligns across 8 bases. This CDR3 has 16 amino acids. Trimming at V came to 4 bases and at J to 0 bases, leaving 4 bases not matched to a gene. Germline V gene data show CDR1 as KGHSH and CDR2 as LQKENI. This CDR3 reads CASSLDRVATNEKLFF. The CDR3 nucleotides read TGTGCCAGCTCACTGGACAGGGTTGCAACTAATGAAAAACTGTTTTTT.

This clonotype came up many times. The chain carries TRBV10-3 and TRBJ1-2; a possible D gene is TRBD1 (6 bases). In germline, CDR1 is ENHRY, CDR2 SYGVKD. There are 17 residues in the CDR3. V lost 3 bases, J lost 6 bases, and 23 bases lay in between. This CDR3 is CAISDLNREDIVNGYTF. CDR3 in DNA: TGTGCCATCAGTGATCTTAACAGGGAGGACATTGTGAATGGCTACACCTTC.

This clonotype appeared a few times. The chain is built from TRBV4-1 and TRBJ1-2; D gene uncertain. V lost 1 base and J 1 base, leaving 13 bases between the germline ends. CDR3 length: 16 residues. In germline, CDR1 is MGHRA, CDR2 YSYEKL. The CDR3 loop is CASSQAPEYNNYGYTF. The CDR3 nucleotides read TGCGCCAGCAGCCAAGCCCCCGAGTATAATAACTATGGCTACACCTTC.

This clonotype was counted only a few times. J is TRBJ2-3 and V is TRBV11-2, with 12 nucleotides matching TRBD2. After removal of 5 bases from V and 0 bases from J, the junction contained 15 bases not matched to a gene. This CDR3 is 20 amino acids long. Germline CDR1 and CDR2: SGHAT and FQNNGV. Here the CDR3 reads CASSLLVLAGGYLSTDTQYF. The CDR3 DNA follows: TGTGCCAGCAGCCTGCTTGTCCTAGCGGGGGGGTACCTTAGCACAGATACGCAGTATTTT. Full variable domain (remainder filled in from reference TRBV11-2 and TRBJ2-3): EAGVAQSPRYKIIEKRQSVAFWCNPISGHATLYWYQQILGQGPKLLIQFQNNGVVDDSQLPKDRFSAERLKGVDSTLKIQPAKLEDSAVYLCASSLLVLAGGYLSTDTQYFGPGTRLTVL.

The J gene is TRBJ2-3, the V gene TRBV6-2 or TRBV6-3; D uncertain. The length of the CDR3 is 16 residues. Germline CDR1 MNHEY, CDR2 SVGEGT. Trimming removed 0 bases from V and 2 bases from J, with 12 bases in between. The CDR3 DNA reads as TGTGCCAGCAGTTACTCTTCAGCCTTATACACAGATACGCAGTATTTT. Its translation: CASSYSSALYTDTQYF.

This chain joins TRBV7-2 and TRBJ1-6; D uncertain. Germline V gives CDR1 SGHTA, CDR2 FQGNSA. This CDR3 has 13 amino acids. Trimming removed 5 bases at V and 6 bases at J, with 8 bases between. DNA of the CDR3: TGTGCCAGCAGCCTACCTGGTAATTCACCCCTCCACTTT. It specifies CASSLPGNSPLHF.

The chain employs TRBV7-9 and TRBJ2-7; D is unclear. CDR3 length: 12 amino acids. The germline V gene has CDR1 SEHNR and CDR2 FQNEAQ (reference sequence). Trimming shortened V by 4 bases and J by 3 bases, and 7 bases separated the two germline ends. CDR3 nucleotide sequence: TGTGCCAGCAGCTCCTTAGACTACGAGCAGTACTTC. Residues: CASSSLDYEQYF.